The clone carrying this TCR beta chain has just a few counts. The antigen is unknown. The V gene lost 2 bases and the J gene lost 1 base, with 11 bases spanning the gap. There are 14 residues in the CDR3. CDR1 SQVTM and CDR2 ANQGSEA come from the germline V gene. These data are taken from a study of early T cells in non-severe SARS-CoV-2 infection. Study-wide background: The study sequenced bulk RNA from unsorted whole blood, with chains unpaired.

Researchers tagged individual cDNA molecules with unique molecular identifiers. TCRdb reprocessed the 5' RACE reads with MiXCR, giving one entry per CDR3 protein. The sample consists of approximately 31,000 distinct CDR3 sequences, over 6.5% of them appearing once. Study-wide findings and caveats: Anti-spike CD8 responses were favored in VDJdb matching, and private and CD4 specificities were missed.

The sequencing sample was made of whole blood. The chain combines TRBV29-1 with TRBJ2-5; D is possibly TRBD1 (5 bases). This TCR came from an adult who was a healthcare worker with PCR-confirmed SARS-CoV-2 infection or an uninfected control (not recorded which). This CDR3 reads CSVEPTASQETQYF. For the CDR3, the DNA is TGCAGCGTTGAACCGACAGCCTCCCAAGAGACCCAGTACTTC.